The T cell receptor (beta chain) described here comes from a study of blood T cell repertoires in COVID-19. For the study at large: PBMCs, B-cell-depleted T cells, or T cells provided the cDNA or gDNA that made up the material.

The sample holds one count of this clone. The trim removed 5 bases at V and 1 base at J, leaving 5 bases unmatched. Germline loops: CDR1 SEHNR, CDR2 FQNEAQ (reference sequence). The CDR3 runs 15 residues. TCRdb's copy holds only in-frame clones and misses some; the assay was immunoSEQ multiplex PCR. The sample has under 300,000 clones, roughly 80% seen once; the top ten hold approximately 4%. The origin of this receptor is a woman between 40 and 50 years old with active or convalescent COVID-19. The chain combines TRBV7-9 with TRBJ2-3; 8 bases are a match to TRBD1. The sequencing input was peripheral blood. The CDR3 bases are TGTGCCAGCAGCCCCGGGACAGGAGGCACAGATACGCAGTATTTT. Protein sequence: CASSPGTGGTDTQYF.